This T cell receptor (beta chain) is drawn from a study of blood T cell repertoires in COVID-19. Across the study: In each case, the material was cDNA or gDNA derived from T cells, B-cell-depleted T cells, or PBMCs.

The CDR3 is 12 amino acids. Germline V gene sequence: CDR1 MDHEN, CDR2 SYDVKM. Deletions cut 2 bases from V and 4 bases from J, with 5 bases between. TCRdb's copy holds only in-frame clones and misses some; the assay was immunoSEQ multiplex PCR. The sample has more than 150,000 clones; roughly 80% are singletons. Cohort allocation depended upon clinical history that participants reported. For recovered donors of Cohort 3, there were two negative PCRs, clearance, or symptom resolution. The V call is TRBV28, the J call TRBJ2-5; D may be TRBD1 (5 bases). This clonotype was sampled from a woman aged 45 to 65 who had recovered from COVID-19. Sample: PBMCs or T cells enriched from blood (not recorded which). In DNA form, the CDR3 reads TGTGCCAGCAGTTTACAGGGAGAGACCCAGTACTTC. As protein: CASSLQGETQYF.